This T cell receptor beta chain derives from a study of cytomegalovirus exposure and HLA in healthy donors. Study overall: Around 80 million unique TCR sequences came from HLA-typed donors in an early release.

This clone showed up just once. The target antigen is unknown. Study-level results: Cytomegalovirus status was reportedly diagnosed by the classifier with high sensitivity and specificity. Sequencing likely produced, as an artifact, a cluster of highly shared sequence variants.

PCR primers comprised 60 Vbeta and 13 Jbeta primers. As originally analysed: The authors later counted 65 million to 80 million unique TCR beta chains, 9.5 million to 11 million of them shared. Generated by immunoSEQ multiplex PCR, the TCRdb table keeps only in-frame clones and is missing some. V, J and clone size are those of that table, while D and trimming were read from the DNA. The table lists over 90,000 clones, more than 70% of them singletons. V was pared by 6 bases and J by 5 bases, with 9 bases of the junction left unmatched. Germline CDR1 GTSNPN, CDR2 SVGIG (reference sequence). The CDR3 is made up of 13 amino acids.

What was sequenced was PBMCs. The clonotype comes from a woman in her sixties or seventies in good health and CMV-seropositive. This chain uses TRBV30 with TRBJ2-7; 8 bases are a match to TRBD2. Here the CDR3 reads CACNRGAGDEQYF. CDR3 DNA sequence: TGTGCCTGCAACCGAGGAGCGGGGGACGAGCAGTACTTC.